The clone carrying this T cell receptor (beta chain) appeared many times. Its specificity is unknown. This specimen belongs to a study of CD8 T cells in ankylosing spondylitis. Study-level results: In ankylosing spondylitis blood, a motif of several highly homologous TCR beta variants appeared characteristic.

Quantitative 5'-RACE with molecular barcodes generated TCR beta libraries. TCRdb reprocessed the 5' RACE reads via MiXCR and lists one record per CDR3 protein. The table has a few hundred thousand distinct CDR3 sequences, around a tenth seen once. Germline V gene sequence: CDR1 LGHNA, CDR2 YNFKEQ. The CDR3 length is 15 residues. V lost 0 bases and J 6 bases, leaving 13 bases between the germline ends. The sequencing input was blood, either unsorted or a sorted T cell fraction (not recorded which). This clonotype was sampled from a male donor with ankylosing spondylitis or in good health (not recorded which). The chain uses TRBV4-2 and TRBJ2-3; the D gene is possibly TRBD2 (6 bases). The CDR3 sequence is CASSQDAGLGDTQYF. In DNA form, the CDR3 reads TGTGCCAGCAGCCAAGACGCGGGACTGGGGGATACGCAGTATTTT.